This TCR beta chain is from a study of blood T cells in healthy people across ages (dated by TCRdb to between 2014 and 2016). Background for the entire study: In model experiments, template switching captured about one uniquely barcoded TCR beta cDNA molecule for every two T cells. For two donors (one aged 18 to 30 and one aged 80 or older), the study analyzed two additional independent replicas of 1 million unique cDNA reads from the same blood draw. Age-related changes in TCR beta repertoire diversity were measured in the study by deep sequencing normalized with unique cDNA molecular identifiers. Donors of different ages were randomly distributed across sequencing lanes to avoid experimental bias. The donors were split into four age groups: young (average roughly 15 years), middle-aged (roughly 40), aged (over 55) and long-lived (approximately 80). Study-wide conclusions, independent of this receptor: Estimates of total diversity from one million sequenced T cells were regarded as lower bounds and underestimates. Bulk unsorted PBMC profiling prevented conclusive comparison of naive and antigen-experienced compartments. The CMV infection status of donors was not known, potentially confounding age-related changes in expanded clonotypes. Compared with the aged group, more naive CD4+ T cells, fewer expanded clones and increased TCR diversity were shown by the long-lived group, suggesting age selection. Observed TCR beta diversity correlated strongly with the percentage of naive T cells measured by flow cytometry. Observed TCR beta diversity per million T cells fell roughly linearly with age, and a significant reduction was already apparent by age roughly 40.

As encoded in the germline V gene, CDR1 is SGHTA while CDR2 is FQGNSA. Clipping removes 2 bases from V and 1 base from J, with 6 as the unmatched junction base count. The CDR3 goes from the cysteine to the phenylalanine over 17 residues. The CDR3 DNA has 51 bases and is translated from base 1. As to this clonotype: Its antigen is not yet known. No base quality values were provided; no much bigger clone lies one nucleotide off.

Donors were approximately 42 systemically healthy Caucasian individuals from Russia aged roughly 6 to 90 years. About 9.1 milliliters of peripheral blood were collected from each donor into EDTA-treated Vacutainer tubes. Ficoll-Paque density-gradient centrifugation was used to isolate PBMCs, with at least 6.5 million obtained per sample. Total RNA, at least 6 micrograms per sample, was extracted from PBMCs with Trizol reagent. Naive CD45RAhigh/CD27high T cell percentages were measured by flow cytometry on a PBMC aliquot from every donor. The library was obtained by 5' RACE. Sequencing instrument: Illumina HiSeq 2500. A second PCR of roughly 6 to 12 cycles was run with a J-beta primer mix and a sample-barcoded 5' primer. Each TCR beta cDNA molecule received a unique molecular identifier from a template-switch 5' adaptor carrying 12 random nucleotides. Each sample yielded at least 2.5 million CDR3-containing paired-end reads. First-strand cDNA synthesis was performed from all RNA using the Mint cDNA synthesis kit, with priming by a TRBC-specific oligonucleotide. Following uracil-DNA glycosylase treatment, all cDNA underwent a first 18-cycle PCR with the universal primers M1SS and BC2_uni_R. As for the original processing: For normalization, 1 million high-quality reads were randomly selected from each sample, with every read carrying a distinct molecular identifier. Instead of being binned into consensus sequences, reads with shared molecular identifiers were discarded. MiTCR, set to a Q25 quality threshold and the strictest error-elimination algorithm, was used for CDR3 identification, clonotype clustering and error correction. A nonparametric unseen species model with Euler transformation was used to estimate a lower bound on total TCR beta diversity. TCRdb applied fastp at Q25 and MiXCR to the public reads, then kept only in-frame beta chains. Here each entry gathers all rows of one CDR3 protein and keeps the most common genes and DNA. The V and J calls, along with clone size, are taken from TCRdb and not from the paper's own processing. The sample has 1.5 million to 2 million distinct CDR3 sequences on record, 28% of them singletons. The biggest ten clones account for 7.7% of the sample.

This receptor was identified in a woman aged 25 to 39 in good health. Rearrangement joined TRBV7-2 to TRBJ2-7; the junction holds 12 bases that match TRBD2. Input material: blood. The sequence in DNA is TGTGCCAGCAGCTTAATCCGGACTAGCGGGAAATCCTACGAGCAGTACTTC. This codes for CASSLIRTSGKSYEQYF.